The entry below describes one T cell receptor (beta chain). The data derive from a study of tumor-infiltrating lymphocytes in oesophageal squamous cell carcinoma. TCRdb recomputed calls from the PCR reads with MiXCR, one row per CDR3 protein. Of over 15,000 distinct CDR3 sequences detected, 35% to 45% appear once; the ten largest clones hold 30% to 35%. Germline CDR1 and CDR2: SGHVS and FQNEAQ. Unmatched junction bases numbered 5, after V lost 5 bases and J lost 3 bases. This CDR3 is 16 amino acids long. The V gene is TRBV7-8, the J gene TRBJ2-3, with 13 bases matching TRBD2. The sequence derives from a female donor with esophageal squamous cell carcinoma. The specimen sequenced was normal esophageal tissue next to the tumor. The DNA for the CDR3 is TGTGCCAGCAGCCCCGCGACTAGCGGGAGGACAGATACGCAGTATTTT. This codes for CASSPATSGRTDTQYF.